The rows below give T cell receptor beta chains drawn from one sample of a study of T cell repertoires in cytomegalovirus infection. Their antigens are not known. TCRdb re-derived calls from the reads in MiXCR, one entry per CDR3 protein. This sample has about 890,000 distinct CDR3 sequences, with less than 40% found just once. This specimen consisted of cultured CD8+ T cells from PBMCs, obtained from culture after CMV antigen stimulation. These TCRs come from a human donor in good health (CMV status not recorded). Some clones in this sample may be carry-over from other donors' samples. Both conserved end residues are part of each CDR3. D genes are given only for firm matches. The size entry is marked missing in some rows and otherwise reads once, few, many or a size class.

d_gene: NA; abundance: NA; j_gene: TRBJ1-2; v_gene: TRBV7-6; CDR3nt: TGTGCCAGCAGCTTAGGAGGCCAGGACACCCTCTATGGCTACACCTTC; CDR3aa: CASSLGGQDTLYGYTF
d_gene: NA; abundance: NA; j_gene: TRBJ1-2; v_gene: TRBV7-3; CDR3nt: TGTGTCAGCAGCGAGGGAACCTATGGCTACACCTTC; CDR3aa: CVSSEGTYGYTF
d_gene: NA; abundance: NA; j_gene: TRBJ1-1; v_gene: TRBV29-1; CDR3nt: TGCAGCGTGCCCACAGGAGGCGGCACTGAAGCTTTCTTT; CDR3aa: CSVPTGGGTEAFF
d_gene: NA; abundance: many; j_gene: TRBJ2-3; v_gene: TRBV18; CDR3nt: TGTGCCAGCTCACCACTTCTGCTAGAGGGGGTTCCTCCACTTGACACAGATACGCAGTATTTT; CDR3aa: CASSPLLLEGVPPLDTDTQYF
d_gene: NA; abundance: many; j_gene: TRBJ1-1; v_gene: TRBV7-8; CDR3nt: TGTGCCAGCAGCTTGTGGAGCTACACTGAAGCTTTCTTT; CDR3aa: CASSLWSYTEAFF
d_gene: NA; abundance: NA; j_gene: TRBJ2-7; v_gene: TRBV5-1; CDR3nt: TGCGCCAGCTTCCTAGGTGAGGGGGGGATATACGAGCAGTACTTC; CDR3aa: CASFLGEGGIYEQYF
d_gene: NA; abundance: few; j_gene: TRBJ2-5; v_gene: TRBV7-8; CDR3nt: TGTGCCAGCAGCTTAGCGCGTCGGAGAACGGAAGAGACCCAGTACTTC; CDR3aa: CASSLARRRTEETQYF
d_gene: NA; abundance: few; j_gene: TRBJ1-1; v_gene: TRBV5-5; CDR3nt: TGTGCCAGCAGCCCCCGTGTGGGAGCAACGAACACTGAAGCTTTCTTT; CDR3aa: CASSPRVGATNTEAFF
d_gene: NA; abundance: NA; j_gene: TRBJ2-3; v_gene: TRBV5-5; CDR3nt: TGTGCCAGCAGCTTGACTGAGGAAAAACCTTTCACAGATACGCAGTATTTT; CDR3aa: CASSLTEEKPFTDTQYF
d_gene: TRBD1; abundance: once; j_gene: TRBJ2-2; v_gene: TRBV6-5; CDR3nt: TGTGCCAGCAGTTATTACAGGGGGGATGCCGGGGAGCTGTTTTTT; CDR3aa: CASSYYRGDAGELFF
d_gene: NA; abundance: many; j_gene: TRBJ2-1; v_gene: TRBV7-8; CDR3nt: TGTGCCAGCAGCTTAGGTCGTCAAACGGGGGCGATCTACAATGAGCAGTTCTTC; CDR3aa: CASSLGRQTGAIYNEQFF
d_gene: NA; abundance: NA; j_gene: TRBJ2-1; v_gene: TRBV6-2/TRBV6-3; CDR3nt: TGTGCCAGCAGCTACTGGGGGCCGGGGAATGAGCAGTTCTTC; CDR3aa: CASSYWGPGNEQFF
d_gene: TRBD2; abundance: NA; j_gene: TRBJ2-1; v_gene: TRBV20-1; CDR3nt: TGCAGTGCTAGAGAATCGAGCGGGGGGGCCGAGAATGAGCAGTTCTTC; CDR3aa: CSARESSGGAENEQFF
d_gene: TRBD2; abundance: NA; j_gene: TRBJ2-2; v_gene: TRBV12-3/TRBV12-4; CDR3nt: TGTGCCAGCAGCGCAGCGGGGGGGCCGGGCGGGGAGCTGTTTTTT; CDR3aa: CASSAAGGPGGELFF
d_gene: NA; abundance: few; j_gene: TRBJ1-5; v_gene: TRBV7-8; CDR3nt: TGTGCCAGCAGCTTAGATGGGAAGCAGCATTTT; CDR3aa: CASSLDGKQHF
d_gene: TRBD1; abundance: few; j_gene: TRBJ2-5; v_gene: TRBV4-1; CDR3nt: TGCGCCAGCAGCCAAGAGGGACAGGGGGCGTGGGAGACCCAGTACTTC; CDR3aa: CASSQEGQGAWETQYF
d_gene: TRBD2; abundance: NA; j_gene: TRBJ2-3; v_gene: TRBV29-1; CDR3nt: TGCAGCGGCGGGGGAGGGGTTACAGATACGCAGTATTTT; CDR3aa: CSGGGGVTDTQYF
d_gene: TRBD2; abundance: NA; j_gene: TRBJ2-1; v_gene: TRBV10-3; CDR3nt: TGTGCCATCAGTGAGTCCCGGGGCGGGGGGGCCAATGAGCAGTTCTTC; CDR3aa: CAISESRGGGANEQFF
d_gene: TRBD2; abundance: many; j_gene: TRBJ2-1; v_gene: TRBV7-6; CDR3nt: TGTGCCAGCAGCTTAGCGGCGAGCGGGGGGGCCTACAATGAGCAGTTCTTC; CDR3aa: CASSLAASGGAYNEQFF
d_gene: NA; abundance: few; j_gene: TRBJ2-1; v_gene: TRBV28; CDR3nt: TGTGCCAGCAGTTCCTCACCGGGGGCCCACAATGAGCAGTTCTTC; CDR3aa: CASSSSPGAHNEQFF
d_gene: NA; abundance: NA; j_gene: TRBJ1-6; v_gene: TRBV27; CDR3nt: TGTGCCACCGCCGGTCCTTATAATTCACCCCTCCACTTT; CDR3aa: CATAGPYNSPLHF
d_gene: NA; abundance: many; j_gene: TRBJ2-1; v_gene: TRBV7-2; CDR3nt: TGTGCCAGCAGCGACCTAGCGAAGCAGTTCTTC; CDR3aa: CASSDLAKQFF
d_gene: TRBD2; abundance: NA; j_gene: TRBJ2-1; v_gene: TRBV29-1; CDR3nt: TGCAGCTCTGGGGGGGGCTCCTACAATGAGCAGTTCTTC; CDR3aa: CSSGGGSYNEQFF
d_gene: NA; abundance: NA; j_gene: TRBJ2-2; v_gene: TRBV10-3; CDR3nt: TGTGCCATCGCCATCAGTGACACCGGGGAGCTGTTTTTT; CDR3aa: CAIAISDTGELFF
d_gene: TRBD1; abundance: NA; j_gene: TRBJ2-1; v_gene: TRBV19; CDR3nt: TGTGCCACCAGTAGGGGACAGGGCAATGAGCAGTTCTTC; CDR3aa: CATSRGQGNEQFF
d_gene: TRBD1; abundance: NA; j_gene: TRBJ1-2; v_gene: TRBV3-1; CDR3nt: TGTGCCAGCAGCCAAGAAACCACAGGGGGCGCGTGGTATGGCTACACCTTC; CDR3aa: CASSQETTGGAWYGYTF
d_gene: NA; abundance: few; j_gene: TRBJ1-4; v_gene: TRBV15; CDR3nt: TGTGCCACCTCCGTAGGAGACTCAACTAATGAAAAACTGTTTTTT; CDR3aa: CATSVGDSTNEKLFF
d_gene: NA; abundance: NA; j_gene: TRBJ2-7; v_gene: TRBV7-2; CDR3nt: TGTGCCAGCAGCTTAGCAGCGATATACTACGAGCAGTACTTC; CDR3aa: CASSLAAIYYEQYF
d_gene: TRBD2; abundance: NA; j_gene: TRBJ2-1; v_gene: TRBV7-6; CDR3nt: TGTGCCAGCAGCTTAGCCCCGGGGGGGGCTCGGAATGAGCAGTTCTTC; CDR3aa: CASSLAPGGARNEQFF
d_gene: TRBD1; abundance: few; j_gene: TRBJ1-2; v_gene: TRBV10-1; CDR3nt: TGCGCCAGCCACCCCGGGACAGGGCTTCGAAACTATGGCTACACCTTC; CDR3aa: CASHPGTGLRNYGYTF
d_gene: NA; abundance: few; j_gene: TRBJ2-2; v_gene: TRBV27; CDR3nt: TGTGCCAGCAGTTTATCGTGGGGTCCCGGGGAGCTGTTTTTT; CDR3aa: CASSLSWGPGELFF
d_gene: NA; abundance: many; j_gene: TRBJ1-5; v_gene: TRBV7-8; CDR3nt: TGTGCCAGCAGCTTAGTCAATCAGCCCCAGCATTTT; CDR3aa: CASSLVNQPQHF
d_gene: NA; abundance: few; j_gene: TRBJ1-2; v_gene: TRBV10-3; CDR3nt: TGTGCCATCAGTGAGAGTGAGGGCTACACCTTC; CDR3aa: CAISESEGYTF
d_gene: NA; abundance: few; j_gene: TRBJ2-1; v_gene: TRBV19; CDR3nt: TGTGCCAGTCGACAGTCTTACAATGAGCAGTTCTTC; CDR3aa: CASRQSYNEQFF
d_gene: TRBD1; abundance: NA; j_gene: TRBJ1-1; v_gene: TRBV7-9; CDR3nt: TGTGCCAGCAGCTCTCCGGGACAGGAAGCTTTCTTT; CDR3aa: CASSSPGQEAFF
d_gene: TRBD2; abundance: NA; j_gene: TRBJ2-1; v_gene: TRBV7-8; CDR3nt: TGTGCCAGCAGCTCCCGGACTAGCGGGGGGGCATTTGAGCAGTTCTTC; CDR3aa: CASSSRTSGGAFEQFF
d_gene: NA; abundance: NA; j_gene: TRBJ1-1; v_gene: TRBV14; CDR3nt: TGTGCCAGCAGCCCCAGAATCGGGTCGAACACTGAAGCTTTCTTT; CDR3aa: CASSPRIGSNTEAFF
d_gene: TRBD1; abundance: few; j_gene: TRBJ1-1; v_gene: TRBV7-9; CDR3nt: TGTGCCAGCAGCCTCGGGACAGGGAGGGTGGACACTGAAGCTTTCTTT; CDR3aa: CASSLGTGRVDTEAFF
d_gene: TRBD1; abundance: NA; j_gene: TRBJ2-1; v_gene: TRBV15; CDR3nt: TGTGCCACCAGCGGGGGAGGGACAGGGATCAATGAGCAGTTCTTC; CDR3aa: CATSGGGTGINEQFF
d_gene: TRBD2; abundance: many; j_gene: TRBJ2-3; v_gene: TRBV12-3/TRBV12-4; CDR3nt: TGTGCCAGCAGCGGACTAGCGGGGGGGCCCGGAGATACGCAGTATTTT; CDR3aa: CASSGLAGGPGDTQYF
d_gene: NA; abundance: few; j_gene: TRBJ1-4; v_gene: TRBV28; CDR3nt: TGTGCCAGCAGTTTATTCCCGGGACCTTCTAATGAAAAACTGTTTTTT; CDR3aa: CASSLFPGPSNEKLFF
d_gene: NA; abundance: NA; j_gene: TRBJ1-1; v_gene: TRBV7-9; CDR3nt: TGTGCCAGCAGCTTAGCGGGACGGTGGGACACTGAAGCTTTCTTT; CDR3aa: CASSLAGRWDTEAFF
d_gene: NA; abundance: NA; j_gene: TRBJ1-5; v_gene: TRBV15; CDR3nt: TGTGCCACCAGCAAAAGGGGAGGGGATAGCAATCAGCCCCAGCATTTT; CDR3aa: CATSKRGGDSNQPQHF
d_gene: NA; abundance: few; j_gene: TRBJ2-2; v_gene: TRBV6-5; CDR3nt: TGTGCCAGCAGCCCCGACCAGGGGCTCACCGGGGAGCTGTTTTTT; CDR3aa: CASSPDQGLTGELFF
d_gene: TRBD1; abundance: many; j_gene: TRBJ2-7; v_gene: TRBV6-5; CDR3nt: TGTGCCAGCAGTTACTCGAGGCCAGGGGGCTCCTACGAGCAGTACTTC; CDR3aa: CASSYSRPGGSYEQYF
d_gene: TRBD1; abundance: few; j_gene: TRBJ2-1; v_gene: TRBV5-6; CDR3nt: TGTGCCAGCAGCTGGGATAGGACAGGTTACAATGAGCAGTTCTTC; CDR3aa: CASSWDRTGYNEQFF
d_gene: NA; abundance: few; j_gene: TRBJ1-4; v_gene: TRBV6-5; CDR3nt: TGTGCCAGCGGGCAGGGTGAAGAAAAACTGTTTTTT; CDR3aa: CASGQGEEKLFF
d_gene: NA; abundance: many; j_gene: TRBJ1-1; v_gene: TRBV7-9; CDR3nt: TGTGCCAGCAGCCTCCTAGGGCCGGGCGGGGGGGATAACACTGAAGCTTTCTTT; CDR3aa: CASSLLGPGGGDNTEAFF
d_gene: NA; abundance: few; j_gene: TRBJ2-3; v_gene: TRBV6-1; CDR3nt: TGTGCCAGCAGTGAAAGGTGGGCCGGCACAGATACGCAGTATTTT; CDR3aa: CASSERWAGTDTQYF
d_gene: NA; abundance: many; j_gene: TRBJ2-7; v_gene: TRBV7-9; CDR3nt: TGTGCCAGCAGCCCCCGGACAGTAACTTACGAGCAGTACTTC; CDR3aa: CASSPRTVTYEQYF
d_gene: NA; abundance: NA; j_gene: TRBJ2-2; v_gene: TRBV7-6; CDR3nt: TGTGCTATAAGGGTACCGAACACCGGGGAGCTGTTTTTT; CDR3aa: CAIRVPNTGELFF
d_gene: NA; abundance: few; j_gene: TRBJ1-2; v_gene: TRBV19; CDR3nt: TGTGCCAGTCCGGGACAAAATGGCTACACCTTC; CDR3aa: CASPGQNGYTF
d_gene: NA; abundance: many; j_gene: TRBJ2-3; v_gene: TRBV12-3/TRBV12-4; CDR3nt: TGTGCCAGCAGTTTAGGAACAGGGTGGGGCACAGATACGCAGTATTTT; CDR3aa: CASSLGTGWGTDTQYF
d_gene: NA; abundance: NA; j_gene: TRBJ2-7; v_gene: TRBV6-6; CDR3nt: TGTGCCAGCAGTTACCCCTATTTCTACGAGCAGTACTTC; CDR3aa: CASSYPYFYEQYF
d_gene: TRBD2; abundance: NA; j_gene: TRBJ2-1; v_gene: TRBV19; CDR3nt: TGTGCCAGTAGTATTTACCCAGCTACTAGCGGGGGAAACTCCTACAATGAGCAGTTCTTC; CDR3aa: CASSIYPATSGGNSYNEQFF
d_gene: TRBD1; abundance: few; j_gene: TRBJ1-2; v_gene: TRBV27; CDR3nt: TGTGCCAGCAGTAGGGGGACAGGGGGGTATGGCTACACCTTC; CDR3aa: CASSRGTGGYGYTF
d_gene: TRBD1; abundance: many; j_gene: TRBJ2-4; v_gene: TRBV7-2; CDR3nt: TGTGCCAGCAGCTTAGGAGGGACAGGTTACAACATTCAGTACTTC; CDR3aa: CASSLGGTGYNIQYF
d_gene: TRBD1; abundance: few; j_gene: TRBJ2-5; v_gene: TRBV7-9; CDR3nt: TGTGCCAGCAGCCAGCCCCAGGGGGCGAAGACCCAGTACTTC; CDR3aa: CASSQPQGAKTQYF
d_gene: TRBD1; abundance: NA; j_gene: TRBJ2-6; v_gene: TRBV19; CDR3nt: TGTGCCAGTAGTGGCGGACAGGGGATCTCTGGGGCCAACGTCCTGACTTTC; CDR3aa: CASSGGQGISGANVLTF
d_gene: NA; abundance: NA; j_gene: TRBJ2-2; v_gene: TRBV4-3; CDR3nt: TGCGCCAGCAGCCAAGCGGGGGGCCTCACCGGGGAGCTGTTTTTT; CDR3aa: CASSQAGGLTGELFF